A selection of T cell receptor beta chains follows, all from one sample in a study of cytomegalovirus exposure and HLA in healthy donors. Generated by immunoSEQ multiplex PCR, the TCRdb table keeps only in-frame clones and is missing some. The sample has 60,000 to 70,000 clones; 75% are singletons. Sequencing input: PBMCs. The receptors here all came from a man aged 55 to 70 in good health and CMV-seropositive. CDR3s include the opening cysteine and the closing phenylalanine or tryptophan. The D gene is left open where the match is weak. The listing skips clone size in some rows; elsewhere it reads once, few, many or a size class.

.	TRBV6-5	TRBJ2-2	13	.	TGTGCCAGCAGAAGGGGAAGCACCGGGGAGCTGTTTTTT	CASRRGSTGELFF
TRBD2	TRBV6-1	TRBJ2-1	15	.	TGTGCCAGCAGTCCACTAGCGGGAGGGCCCGATGAGCAGTTCTTC	CASSPLAGGPDEQFF
.	TRBV6-1	TRBJ1-3	13	.	TGTGCCAGCAGTTTGTTACAGGGAAACACCATATATTTT	CASSLLQGNTIYF
.	TRBV13	TRBJ1-1	14	.	TGTGCCAGCAGCTTGGGGGGGTCGAGGACTGAAGCTTTCTTT	CASSLGGSRTEAFF
TRBD2	TRBV5-4	TRBJ2-7	15	.	TGTGCCAGCAGCCCTCTAGCGGGGAGCTCCTACGAGCAGTACTTC	CASSPLAGSSYEQYF
TRBD1	TRBV7-2	TRBJ2-7	13	.	TGTGCCAGCAGCTTAGAAGGGGGCTCCGAGCAGTACTTC	CASSLEGGSEQYF
.	TRBV18	TRBJ2-5	15	.	TGTGCCAGCTCACCACCAATGGGGGCGCAAGAGACCCAGTACTTC	CASSPPMGAQETQYF
TRBD1	TRBV6-1	TRBJ1-4	15	few	TGTGCCAGCAGTCTTACAGGGGCCCCTAATGAAAAACTGTTTTTT	CASSLTGAPNEKLFF
TRBD1	TRBV10-2	TRBJ1-5	13	.	TGCGCCAGCAGAGGACAGGGAGCTCAGCCCCAGCATTTT	CASRGQGAQPQHF
.	TRBV6-1	TRBJ1-2	13	.	TGTGCCAGCAGGATGTATCCTGAAAGCGGCTACACCTTC	CASRMYPESGYTF
TRBD1	TRBV10-2	TRBJ1-2	13	few	TGCGCCAGTTCCCGACAGGGATGGTATGGCTACACCTTC	CASSRQGWYGYTF
TRBD1	TRBV4-1	TRBJ2-3	16	.	TGCGCCAGCAGCTCTTGGACAGGGACCATCACAGATACGCAGTATTTT	CASSSWTGTITDTQYF
.	TRBV25-1	TRBJ1-1	13	.	TGTGCCAGCAGTGAATCCCCCCCGGGAAAAGCTTTCTTT	CASSESPPGKAFF
.	TRBV18	TRBJ2-5	14	.	TGTGCCAGCTCCCGTGGGCCCGTTCGGGAGACCCAGTACTTC	CASSRGPVRETQYF
.	TRBV6-1	TRBJ2-3	13	few	TGTGCCAGCAGGTCAGGGGGCACAGATACGCAGTATTTT	CASRSGGTDTQYF
TRBD1	TRBV29-1	TRBJ1-1	13	few	TGCAGCGTTGGTACCAGGGGGCTCACTGAAGCTTTCTTT	CSVGTRGLTEAFF
.	TRBV10-2	TRBJ1-1	16	few	TGTGCCAGCAGTGAAGCGCCTGGGGAGATGAACACTGAAGCTTTCTTT	CASSEAPGEMNTEAFF
.	TRBV4-1	TRBJ1-1	15	.	TGCGCCAGCAGCCAAGAATTTACCCCCTCGTGGAGGGCTTTCTTT	CASSQEFTPSWRAFF
TRBD1	TRBV18	TRBJ2-7	16	.	TGTGCCAGCTCACCAGGGACAGGGGGTGGGACCTACGAGCAGTACTTC	CASSPGTGGGTYEQYF
.	TRBV7-6	TRBJ2-2	15	.	TGTGCCAGCAGCCGTTCGGGACACTACACCGGGGAGCTGTTTTTT	CASSRSGHYTGELFF
TRBD2	TRBV11-3	TRBJ2-5	15	.	TGTGCCAGCAGCTCGGGACTAGCGGGAGCGGAGACCCAGTACTTC	CASSSGLAGAETQYF
.	TRBV7-2	TRBJ1-5	16	.	TGTGCCAGCAGCTTGAGTGGAGGGTTGAGCAATCAGCCCCAGCATTTT	CASSLSGGLSNQPQHF
TRBD1	TRBV2	TRBJ1-1	13	few	TGTGCCAGCAGTCAGGGGGAGAACACTGAAGCTTTCTTT	CASSQGENTEAFF
.	TRBV19	TRBJ2-6	18	few	TGTGCCAGTAGTATAGGGGCAGGGCCCCCCTCTGGGGCCAACGTCCTGACTTTC	CASSIGAGPPSGANVLTF
.	TRBV5-1	TRBJ2-6	18	.	TGCGCCAGCAGCTTGGATACAGGGGGGGGCTCTGGGGCCAACGTCCTGACTTTC	CASSLDTGGGSGANVLTF
.	TRBV7-8	TRBJ2-3	15	.	TGTGCCAGCAGAAAACTAAATGCGCCGTCAGATACGCAGTATTTT	CASRKLNAPSDTQYF
.	TRBV7-2	TRBJ1-2	15	.	TGTGCCAGCAGCTTGGGACACACCACTAACTATGGCTACACCTTC	CASSLGHTTNYGYTF
TRBD2	TRBV2	TRBJ2-4	13	.	TGTGCCAGCAGTTTTGCAGGACTAGCGGAAGATTACTTC	CASSFAGLAEDYF
TRBD1	TRBV6-5	TRBJ1-1	14	once	TGTGCCAGCAGTTTACAGGGGGATAACACTGAAGCTTTCTTT	CASSLQGDNTEAFF
.	TRBV19	TRBJ1-1	13	.	TGTGCCAGTAAAGGACAGTTGAACACTGAAGCTTTCTTT	CASKGQLNTEAFF
.	TRBV10-3	TRBJ1-5	13	.	TGTGCCATCAGTGAGTCGGAGAATCAGCCCCAGCATTTT	CAISESENQPQHF
.	TRBV28	TRBJ2-7	19	.	TGTGCCAGCAGTTTGCTCTCGCGGTCGGCAGCAACGGAACCCTACGAGCAGTACTTC	CASSLLSRSAATEPYEQYF
.	TRBV11-2	TRBJ2-1	14	.	TGTGCCAGCAGCCCCATAGCGGACTACAATGAGCAGTTCTTC	CASSPIADYNEQFF
.	TRBV27	TRBJ1-2	13	.	TGTGCCAGCAGTCTACAGGGCGGCTATGGCTACACCTTC	CASSLQGGYGYTF
TRBD1	TRBV6-1	TRBJ1-2	16	.	TGTGCCAGCAGTGGCTGGGACAGAGTAGCTAACTATGGCTACACCTTC	CASSGWDRVANYGYTF
.	TRBV4-1	TRBJ2-1	14	.	TGCGCCAGCAGCCGCCAGCAGGTTGACAATGAGCAGTTCTTC	CASSRQQVDNEQFF
TRBD1	TRBV18	TRBJ1-1	15	.	TGTGCCAGCTCACCGCAGGGGGCGCGAGACACTGAAGCTTTCTTT	CASSPQGARDTEAFF
TRBD1	TRBV11-2	TRBJ1-1	17	.	TGTGCCAGCAGCTCGATGAGAAGTCGACAGGGGAACACTGAAGCTTTCTTT	CASSSMRSRQGNTEAFF
.	TRBV11-2	TRBJ2-7	15	.	TGTGCCAGCATCCCTGACGGAAGGGGCCTCAGAGAGCAGTACTTC	CASIPDGRGLREQYF
.	TRBV5-4	TRBJ2-2	14	few	TGTGCCAGCAGCTTGGAAGGGGAGGCCGGGGAGCTGTTTTTT	CASSLEGEAGELFF
.	TRBV10-2	TRBJ2-5	12	once	TGCGCCAGCAGTGAACAGCGGGAGACCCAGTACTTC	CASSEQRETQYF
.	TRBV13	TRBJ2-7	13	.	TGTGCCAGCAGACTTATTCAGGGCCACGAGCAGTACTTC	CASRLIQGHEQYF
.	TRBV11-2	TRBJ2-5	18	.	TGTGCCAGCAGCTTAGCAGGGGCGGCGAGCGACCCCCAAGAGACCCAGTACTTC	CASSLAGAASDPQETQYF
.	TRBV5-8	TRBJ1-4	16	few	TGTGCCAGCAGCTTGGGTCCCGCCCGGGCTAATGAAAAACTGTTTTTT	CASSLGPARANEKLFF
.	TRBV11-2	TRBJ1-1	14	.	TGTGCCAGCAGCGGTCAGGGTTCGGGCACTGAAGCTTTCTTT	CASSGQGSGTEAFF
TRBD2	TRBV27	TRBJ2-7	16	.	TGTGCCAGCAGTTCCACCGGACTAGCGGGAGACTACGAGCAGTACTTC	CASSSTGLAGDYEQYF
.	TRBV2	TRBJ2-3	14	.	TGTGCCAGCAGGTACAGGGAGGGGACAGATACGCAGTATTTT	CASRYREGTDTQYF
TRBD2	TRBV9	TRBJ2-2	16	few	TGTGCCAGCAGCGTTTTCGGGGGAGGGTCTGCCGGGGAGCTGTTTTTT	CASSVFGGGSAGELFF
.	TRBV29-1	TRBJ2-3	12	.	TGCAGCGTTAACAGCCCCACAGATACGCAGTATTTT	CSVNSPTDTQYF
.	TRBV19	TRBJ1-2	11	few	TGTGCCAGTTCTCGGAACTATGGCTACACCTTC	CASSRNYGYTF